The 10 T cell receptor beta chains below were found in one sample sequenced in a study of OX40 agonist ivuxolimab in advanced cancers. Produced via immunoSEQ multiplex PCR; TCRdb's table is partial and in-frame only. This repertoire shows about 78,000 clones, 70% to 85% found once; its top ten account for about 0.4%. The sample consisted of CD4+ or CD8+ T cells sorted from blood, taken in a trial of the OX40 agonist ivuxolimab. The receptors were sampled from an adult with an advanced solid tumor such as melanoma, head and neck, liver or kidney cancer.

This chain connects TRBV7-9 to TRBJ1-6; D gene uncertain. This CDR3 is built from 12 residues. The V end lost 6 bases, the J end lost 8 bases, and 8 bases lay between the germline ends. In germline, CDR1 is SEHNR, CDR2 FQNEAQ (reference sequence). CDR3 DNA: TGTGCCAGCAGGTCTGGCGATTCACCCCTCCACTTT. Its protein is CASRSGDSPLHF.

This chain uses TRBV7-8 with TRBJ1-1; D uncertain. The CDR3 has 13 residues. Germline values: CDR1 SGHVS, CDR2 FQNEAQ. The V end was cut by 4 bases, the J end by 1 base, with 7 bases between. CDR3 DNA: TGTGCCAGCAGCTCGAACAAGAACACTGAAGCTTTCTTT. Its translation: CASSSNKNTEAFF.

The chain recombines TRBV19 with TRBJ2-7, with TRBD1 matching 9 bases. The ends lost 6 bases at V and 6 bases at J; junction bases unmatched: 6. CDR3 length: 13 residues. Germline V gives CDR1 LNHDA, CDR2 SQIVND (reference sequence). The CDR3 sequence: CASSLDRGAEQYV. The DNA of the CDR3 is TGTGCCAGTAGCCTCGACAGGGGGGCCGAGCAGTACGTC.

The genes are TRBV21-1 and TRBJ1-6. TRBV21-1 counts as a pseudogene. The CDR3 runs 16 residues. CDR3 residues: CAILLEDIWEYSPLHF. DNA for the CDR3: TGTGCCATCCTACTAGAGGACATCTGGGAGTATTCACCCCTCCACTTT.

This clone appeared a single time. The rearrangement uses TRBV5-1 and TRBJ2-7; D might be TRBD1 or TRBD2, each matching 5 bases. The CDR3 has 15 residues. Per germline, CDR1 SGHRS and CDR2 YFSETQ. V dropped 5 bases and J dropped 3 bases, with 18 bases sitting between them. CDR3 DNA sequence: TGCGCCAGCAGACGGGACCCCTTTGGAAACTACGAGCAGTACGTC. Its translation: CASRRDPFGNYEQYV.

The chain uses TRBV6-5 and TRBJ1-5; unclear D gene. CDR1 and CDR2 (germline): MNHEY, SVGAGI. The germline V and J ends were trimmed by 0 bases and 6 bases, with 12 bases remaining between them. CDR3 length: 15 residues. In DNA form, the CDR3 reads TGTGCCAGCAGTTACTCTACGGAGTCGGGTCAGCCCCAGCATTTT. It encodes CASSYSTESGQPQHF.

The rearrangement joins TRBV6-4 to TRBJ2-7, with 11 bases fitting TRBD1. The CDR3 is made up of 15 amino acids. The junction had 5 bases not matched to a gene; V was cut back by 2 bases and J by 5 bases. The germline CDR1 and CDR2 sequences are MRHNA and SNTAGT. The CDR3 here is CASSDRTGGVHEQYV. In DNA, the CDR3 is TGTGCCAGCAGTGACCGGACAGGGGGCGTCCACGAGCAGTACGTC.

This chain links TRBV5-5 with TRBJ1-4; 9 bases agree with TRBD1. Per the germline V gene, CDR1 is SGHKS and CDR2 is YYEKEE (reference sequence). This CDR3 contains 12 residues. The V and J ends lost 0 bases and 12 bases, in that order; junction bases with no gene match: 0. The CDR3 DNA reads TGTGCCAGCAGCTTGGGGGACAGGGAACTGTTTTTT. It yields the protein CASSLGDRELFF.

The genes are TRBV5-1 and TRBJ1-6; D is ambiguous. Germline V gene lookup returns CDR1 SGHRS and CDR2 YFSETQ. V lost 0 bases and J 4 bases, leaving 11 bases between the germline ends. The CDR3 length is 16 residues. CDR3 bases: TGCGCCAGCAGCTTGGCGGGAACCGTTTATAATTCACCCCTCCACTTT. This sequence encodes CASSLAGTVYNSPLHF.

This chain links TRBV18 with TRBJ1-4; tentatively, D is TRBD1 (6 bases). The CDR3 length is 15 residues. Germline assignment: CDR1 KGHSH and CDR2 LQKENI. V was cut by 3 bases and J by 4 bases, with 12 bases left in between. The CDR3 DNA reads TGTGCCAGCTCACCGGGCGGACAGATTAATGAAAAACTGTTTTTT. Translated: CASSPGGQINEKLFF. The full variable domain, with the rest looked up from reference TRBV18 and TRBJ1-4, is NAGVMQNPRHLVRRRGQEARLRCSPMKGHSHVYWYRQLPEEGLKFMVYLQKENIIDESGMPKERFSAEFPKEGPSILRIQQVVRGDSAAYFCASSPGGQINEKLFFGSGTQLSVL.